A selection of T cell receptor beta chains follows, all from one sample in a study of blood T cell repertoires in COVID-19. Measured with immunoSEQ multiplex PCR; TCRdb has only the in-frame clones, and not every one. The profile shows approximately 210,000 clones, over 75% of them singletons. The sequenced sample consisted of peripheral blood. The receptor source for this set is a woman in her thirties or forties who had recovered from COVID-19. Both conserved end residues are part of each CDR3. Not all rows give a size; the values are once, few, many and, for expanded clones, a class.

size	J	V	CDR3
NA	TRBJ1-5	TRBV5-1	CASSPGHLSNQPQHF
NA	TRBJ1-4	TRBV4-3	CASSRLQGAPEKLFF
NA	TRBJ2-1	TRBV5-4	CASSYWEGAYNEQFF
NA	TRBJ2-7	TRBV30	CAWSWDRGYEQYF
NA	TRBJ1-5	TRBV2	CAVTRTEDQPQHF
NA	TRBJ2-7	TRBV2	CASRGGVGYEQYF
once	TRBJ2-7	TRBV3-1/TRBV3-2	CASSQGFVGTSSYEQYF
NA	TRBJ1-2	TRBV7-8	CASSLLGGQGYGYTF
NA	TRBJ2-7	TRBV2	CASSGGEGPYEQYF
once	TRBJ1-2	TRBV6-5	CASSRQSGYTF
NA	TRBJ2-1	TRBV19	CASTDTGSGNEQFF
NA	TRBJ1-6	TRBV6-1	CASSDARTGSWGALHF
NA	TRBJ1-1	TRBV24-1	CATSDEPRTGGLDTEAFF
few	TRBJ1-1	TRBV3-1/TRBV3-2	CASSQSYKRNTEAFF
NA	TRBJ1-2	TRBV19	CASSPRGSYGYTF
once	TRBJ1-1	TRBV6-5	CASRLAGTVNTEAFF
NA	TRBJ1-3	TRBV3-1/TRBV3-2	CASSPTVLVGTIYF
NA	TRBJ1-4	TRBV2	CASSLAGQGREKLFF
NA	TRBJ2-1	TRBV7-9	CASTRGTSGSHMFF
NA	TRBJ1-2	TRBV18	CASSPPTGANYGYTF
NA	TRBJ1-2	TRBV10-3	CAISGDSYGYTF
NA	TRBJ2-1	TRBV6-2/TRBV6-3	CASSGGLAGNEQFF
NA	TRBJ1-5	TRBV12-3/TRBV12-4	CASSPDSNQPQHF
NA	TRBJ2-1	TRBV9	CASSVDAGEGNEQFF
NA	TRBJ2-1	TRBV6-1	CASSERQGRAAYEQFF
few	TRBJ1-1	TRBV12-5	CASGPTGAAFF
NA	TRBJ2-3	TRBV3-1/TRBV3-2	CASSKWPGDTDTQYF
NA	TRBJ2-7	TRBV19	CASRMTGVDHEQYF
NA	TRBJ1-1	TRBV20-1	CSARQGVEAFF
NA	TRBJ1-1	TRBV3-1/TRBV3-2	CASSQGPQRGTEAFF
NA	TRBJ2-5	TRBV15	CATSRDREGFQETQYF
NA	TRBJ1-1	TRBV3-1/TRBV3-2	CASSQEGGVTEAFF
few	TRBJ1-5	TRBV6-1	CASSEVSRAQHF
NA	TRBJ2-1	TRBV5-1	CASSALTLAVGGNEQFF
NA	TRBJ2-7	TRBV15	CATSRDGQGSYEQYF
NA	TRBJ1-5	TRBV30	CAWSGAAAGNQPQHF
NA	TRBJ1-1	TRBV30	CAWGQSNTEAFF
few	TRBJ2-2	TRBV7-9	CASSGTGIDTGELFF
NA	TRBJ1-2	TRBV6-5	CASSHGGASGYTF
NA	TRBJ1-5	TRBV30	CAWAGQGNQPQHF
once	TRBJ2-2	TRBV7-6	CASSLEQNTGELFF
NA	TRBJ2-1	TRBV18	CASSPQRELNYEQFF
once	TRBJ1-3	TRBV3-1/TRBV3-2	CASSQRHSSGNTIYF
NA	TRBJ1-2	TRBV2	CASSESRRGPNYGYTF
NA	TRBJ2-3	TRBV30	CAWSVGGSSTDTQYF
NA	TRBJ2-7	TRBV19	CASSIGGARSSYEQYF
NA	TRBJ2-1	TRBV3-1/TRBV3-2	CASSQGLAAPNEQFF
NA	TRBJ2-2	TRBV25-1	CASRPDYTGELFF
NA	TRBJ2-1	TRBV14	CASSSGTGGLLAESSYNEQFF
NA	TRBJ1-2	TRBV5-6	CASRPEGGYGYTF
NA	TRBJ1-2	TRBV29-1	CSVSAEGLGYGYTF
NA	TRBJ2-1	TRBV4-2	CASSQVPAGSRNEQFF
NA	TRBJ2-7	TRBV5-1	CASSPRTEYEQYF
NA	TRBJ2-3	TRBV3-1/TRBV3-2	CASSPNGVDTQYF
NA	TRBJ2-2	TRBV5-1	CASSDEWGAKAGELFF